The 3 T cell receptor beta chains listed next were all sequenced from one sample in a study of PD-1 blockade in classical Hodgkin lymphoma. Measured with immunoSEQ multiplex PCR; TCRdb has only the in-frame clones, and not every one. The data show tens of thousands of clones, around 76% seen once. Described time point: cycle 4 day 1 (C4D1), after five to seven weeks of nivolumab. All the patients suffered relapse after autologous stem cell transplantation, and brentuximab vedotin exposure differed. Sequencing was performed on peripheral blood mononuclear cells (PBMCs), taken before the fourth cycle of nivolumab. Every receptor here comes from a human donor with classical Hodgkin lymphoma.

The CDR3 region is CASSLVGQSYEQYF. Here the CDR3 DNA reads TGTGCCAGCAGCTTGGTAGGACAGTCCTACGAGCAGTACTTC. This sequence joins TRBV5-8 and TRBJ2-7, with D possibly matching TRBD1 (6 bases). The CDR3 contains 14 residues. Germline-derived CDR1 and CDR2 are SGHTS and YDEGEE. Deletions cut 0 bases from V and 1 base from J, with 8 bases between.

This clone has just a few counts. The rearrangement uses TRBV5-8 and TRBJ2-7, with 9 bases aligning to TRBD1. Germline-derived CDR1 and CDR2 are SGHTS and YDEGEE. Trimming cost V 3 bases and J 5 bases; bases outside gene matches: 9. This CDR3 contains 15 residues. CDR3 coding DNA: TGTGCCAGCAGCTCCGACCGGGACAGGGTTGACGAGCAGTACTTC. This translates into CASSSDRDRVDEQYF.

To note about this clone: Within the sample, other DNA sequences also encode this same CDR3. The chain combines TRBV5-1 with TRBJ2-7; 9 bases agree with TRBD1. Germline CDR1 SGHRS, CDR2 YFSETQ. The CDR3 loop spans 14 amino acids. V lost 3 bases and J lost 3; bases outside the gene matches: 4. CDR3 residues: CASSSGTGYYEQYF. The CDR3 DNA reads as TGCGCCAGCAGCTCCGGGACAGGGTACTACGAGCAGTACTTC.